The next 10 T cell receptor beta chains were all read from a single sample in a study of blood T cell repertoires in COVID-19. Method: immunoSEQ multiplex PCR; TCRdb's copy keeps in-frame clones and lacks some. This table has 150,000 to 200,000 clones, 70% to 90% appearing once. The sequencing sample was made of peripheral blood. Receptor source: a man in his sixties with acute or convalescent COVID-19.

This chain links TRBV7-3 with TRBJ2-7; 10 nucleotides agree with TRBD1. V dropped 1 base and J dropped 0; count of bases not matched to a gene: 6. The CDR3 contains 17 residues. Germline lookup yields CDR1 SGHTA and CDR2 FQGTGA. The CDR3 reads CASSLSGDRGYSYEQYF. CDR3 coding DNA: TGTGCCAGCAGCTTAAGCGGGGACAGGGGATACTCCTACGAGCAGTACTTC.

Only a few counts were recorded for this clone. The chain recombines TRBV10-2 with TRBJ2-7, with D perhaps TRBD1 (6 bases). CDR3 length: 13 amino acids. Between the trimmed V and J ends, which lost 3 bases and 5 bases, there was a span of 11 bases. CDR1 WSHSY and CDR2 SAAADI come from the germline V gene. The CDR3 nucleotides are TGCGCCAGCAGTGACCCAGGGGTGGACGAGCAGTACTTC. Translating it yields CASSDPGVDEQYF.

V usage is TRBV7-9 and J usage is TRBJ2-1; 13 nucleotides agree with TRBD2. This CDR3 comprises 15 residues. CDR1 is SEHNR and CDR2 is FQNEAQ in the germline V gene (reference sequence). Germline trimming cut 5 bases from V and 7 bases from J; bases unmatched to any gene: 5. The chain's CDR3 is CASSRTSGSLNEQFF. Written as DNA, the CDR3 is TGTGCCAGCAGCAGGACTAGCGGGAGTCTTAATGAGCAGTTCTTC.

About this clone: The same CDR3 arises from other DNA sequences in this sample as well. V usage is TRBV29-1 and J usage is TRBJ2-7, with 7 nucleotides matching TRBD1. The ends lost 4 bases at V and 2 bases at J; junction bases unmatched: 2. Germline CDR1 is SQVTM and CDR2 is ANQGSEA. The CDR3 sequence is 12 residues long. The CDR3 spells CSVGQGAYEQYF. The CDR3 DNA sequence: TGCAGCGTTGGGCAGGGGGCCTACGAGCAGTACTTC.

This clone was counted only a few times. The chain recombines TRBV7-6 with TRBJ1-1; a possible D gene is TRBD1 (6 bases). V gave up 1 base and J gave up 3 bases, with 9 bases separating them. The germline CDR1 and CDR2 sequences are SGHVS and FNYEAQ. The CDR3 has 14 amino acids. CDR3 nucleotide sequence: TGTGCCAGCAGCTTAGGCAGGGGAGACACTGAAGCTTTCTTT. As protein: CASSLGRGDTEAFF.

The rearrangement uses TRBV6-5 and TRBJ1-4; 10 nucleotides match TRBD1. This CDR3 spans 15 amino acids. The J segment lost 5 bases and the V segment lost 1 base, leaving 1 base of the junction unmatched. Germline-derived CDR1 and CDR2 are MNHEY and SVGAGI. In DNA, the CDR3 is TGTGCCAGCAGTTACTTGGGACAGGGGAATGAAAAACTGTTTTTT. It encodes CASSYLGQGNEKLFF.

This chain uses TRBV4-2 with TRBJ2-1; 9 bases line up with TRBD2. Looked up from germline, CDR1 is LGHNA and CDR2 is YNFKEQ. J gave up 4 bases and V 0 bases, and 4 bases lay outside the gene matches. The CDR3 has 16 amino acids. CDR3 nucleotide sequence: TGTGCCAGCAGCCAAGATCGACTAGCGGCTTACAATGAGCAGTTCTTC. Its translation: CASSQDRLAAYNEQFF.

The CDR3 here is CASRTGVRNTEAFF. The DNA for the CDR3 is TGTGCCAGTAGGACAGGAGTAAGGAACACTGAAGCTTTCTTT. V gene TRBV6-5 combines with J gene TRBJ1-1; 7 positions match TRBD1. The trim removed 9 bases at V and 1 base at J, leaving 8 bases unmatched. Germline assignment: CDR1 MNHEY and CDR2 SVGAGI. This CDR3 comprises 14 residues.

V usage is TRBV6-5 and J usage is TRBJ2-1; the D gene is possibly TRBD2 (5 bases). V gave up 6 bases and J gave up 6 bases, with 15 bases separating them. The CDR3 sequence is 14 residues long. Germline CDR1 is MNHEY and CDR2 is SVGAGI. The CDR3 DNA is TGTGCCAGCAGAAAATGGACGGCGGGCAATGAGCAGTTCTTC. Translation: CASRKWTAGNEQFF.

Only one count was recorded for this clone. V usage is TRBV6-5 and J usage is TRBJ2-1; TRBD2 is a possible D gene (5 bases). The CDR3 runs to 15 residues. V lost 6 bases and J lost 5, with 17 bases in between. The germline CDR1 and CDR2 sequences are MNHEY and SVGAGI. The CDR3 reads CASSQTQRGNNEQFF. CDR3 DNA: TGTGCCAGCAGCCAAACCCAGCGAGGGAACAATGAGCAGTTCTTC.